This T cell receptor beta chain was observed in a study of blood T cell repertoires in COVID-19. Some clones are missing from TCRdb's copy, which holds only in-frame ones; the method was immunoSEQ multiplex PCR. The sample includes 450,000 or so clones, 80% to 95% of them seen just once. The V gene's germline CDR1 is SEHNR and CDR2 FQNEAQ (reference sequence). The CDR3 consists of 15 residues. Deletions cut 2 bases from V and 2 bases from J, with 12 bases between. The sample comprised PBMCs or T cells enriched from blood (not recorded which). The TCR sequence derives from a man aged 18 to 30 who had recovered from COVID-19. This chain links TRBV7-9 with TRBJ1-2, with D possibly being TRBD1 (5 bases). The DNA of the CDR3 is TGTGCCAGCAGCTTAAGCCCCGGGGGAAACTATGGCTACACCTTC. This gives the protein CASSLSPGGNYGYTF.